This T cell receptor (beta chain) was captured in a study of cytomegalovirus exposure and HLA in healthy donors. Amplification used 60 Vbeta primers and 13 Jbeta primers. Here immunoSEQ multiplex PCR was the method, and the copy in TCRdb shows in-frame clones only, minus some. The sample lists 140,000 to 150,000 clones; around 78% were seen once. CDR1 and CDR2 from the germline V gene are SGDLS and YYNGEE. The CDR3 is 14 amino acids. V lost 2 bases, J lost 6 bases, and 4 bases stayed unmatched. The chain recombines TRBV9 with TRBJ1-5; 8 bases are a match to TRBD1. The sequence came from a woman between 18 and 29 years old in good health and CMV-seronegative. Sequencing was carried out using PBMCs. The CDR3 bases are TGTGCCAGCAGCGTCGGGACAGGAAGTCAGCCCCAGCATTTT. It codes for CASSVGTGSQPQHF.